Listed below are T cell receptor beta chains from one sample, sequenced in a study of early T cells in non-severe SARS-CoV-2 infection. Each CDR3 protein is one row after TCRdb ran MiXCR on the 5' RACE reads. There are approximately 50,000 distinct CDR3 sequences in the sample; 7.5% to 10% occur only once, and 15% lies in the top ten. Sequencing was performed on whole blood. These receptors all stem from an adult who was a healthcare worker with PCR-confirmed SARS-CoV-2 infection or an uninfected control (not recorded which). The CDR3 runs from the conserved cysteine through the conserved F or W.

CDR3: CASSAGTGGYNEQFF
J: TRBJ2-1
V: TRBV9

CDR3: CASSFGRAAYEQYF
J: TRBJ2-7
V: TRBV28

CDR3: CASSLTGGTASTDTQYF
J: TRBJ2-3
V: TRBV7-3

CDR3: CASTPRIILHNEQFF
J: TRBJ2-1
V: TRBV12-3/TRBV12-4

CDR3: CASNNSGRAGDTQYF
J: TRBJ2-3
V: TRBV9

CDR3: CATLGTSSYEQYF
J: TRBJ2-7
V: TRBV28

CDR3: CASHLGGVSTEAFF
J: TRBJ1-1
V: TRBV10-2

CDR3: CASRKQADGYTF
J: TRBJ1-2
V: TRBV28

CDR3: CSARDKAGTEAFF
J: TRBJ1-1
V: TRBV20-1

CDR3: CASSLRGGGYTDTQYF
J: TRBJ2-3
V: TRBV7-2

CDR3: CASSPDQSNTEAFF
J: TRBJ1-1
V: TRBV18

CDR3: CASMESRYGYTF
J: TRBJ1-2
V: TRBV6-2/TRBV6-3

CDR3: CASSLVPGQGFAGELFF
J: TRBJ2-2
V: TRBV7-2

CDR3: CASRPADRNEQFF
J: TRBJ2-1
V: TRBV6-2/TRBV6-3

CDR3: CASSITGGQGTEAFF
J: TRBJ1-1
V: TRBV28

CDR3: CASSARLAGVFEQYF
J: TRBJ2-7
V: TRBV28

CDR3: CASSNRNRAPYEQYF
J: TRBJ2-7
V: TRBV21-1

CDR3: CASSLYSLNTEAFF
J: TRBJ1-1
V: TRBV7-2

CDR3: CSASILALNTGELFF
J: TRBJ2-2
V: TRBV20-1

CDR3: CSVRGVSYNEQFF
J: TRBJ2-1
V: TRBV29-1

CDR3: CASSRGGFGEAFF
J: TRBJ1-1
V: TRBV7-9

CDR3: CASNPSASRSTEAFF
J: TRBJ1-1
V: TRBV27

CDR3: CSVGGTEGGEAFF
J: TRBJ1-1
V: TRBV29-1

CDR3: CASSARDSPSYEQYF
J: TRBJ2-7
V: TRBV9

CDR3: CASSPGDTGELFF
J: TRBJ2-2
V: TRBV6-2/TRBV6-3

CDR3: CASKTSGNHEQYF
J: TRBJ2-7
V: TRBV6-2/TRBV6-3

CDR3: CASAAMTEAFF
J: TRBJ1-1
V: TRBV28

CDR3: CASSPSGQTGDTIYF
J: TRBJ1-3
V: TRBV18

CDR3: CASSQQGLLFF
J: TRBJ1-4
V: TRBV3-1

CDR3: CASSDHRDSPRELFF
J: TRBJ2-2
V: TRBV10-2

CDR3: CASSQDPPGTSGYTDTQYF
J: TRBJ2-3
V: TRBV4-1

CDR3: CASSSWDSPYEQYF
J: TRBJ2-7
V: TRBV12-3/TRBV12-4

CDR3: CASSFRYDNNEQFF
J: TRBJ2-1
V: TRBV11-2

CDR3: CASSPGQGHNEQFF
J: TRBJ2-1
V: TRBV7-3

CDR3: CASSWGYSNQPQHF
J: TRBJ1-5
V: TRBV19

CDR3: CASSIEGNTEAFF
J: TRBJ1-1
V: TRBV4-1

CDR3: CSVSPRSTNEQFF
J: TRBJ2-1
V: TRBV29-1

CDR3: CASSLRRRNTEAFF
J: TRBJ1-1
V: TRBV27

CDR3: CSALSGGYNSPLHF
J: TRBJ1-6
V: TRBV20-1

CDR3: CSAYSGRIQETQYF
J: TRBJ2-5
V: TRBV20-1

CDR3: CASSATGGGGTDTQYF
J: TRBJ2-3
V: TRBV9

CDR3: CASSSVGGAREKLFF
J: TRBJ1-4
V: TRBV28

CDR3: CASSLGDFMGNQPQHF
J: TRBJ1-5
V: TRBV5-1

CDR3: CSARDSGYTF
J: TRBJ1-2
V: TRBV20-1

CDR3: CASTWTSSYEQYF
J: TRBJ2-7
V: TRBV12-3/TRBV12-4

CDR3: CASSLKAFTNTGELFF
J: TRBJ2-2
V: TRBV27